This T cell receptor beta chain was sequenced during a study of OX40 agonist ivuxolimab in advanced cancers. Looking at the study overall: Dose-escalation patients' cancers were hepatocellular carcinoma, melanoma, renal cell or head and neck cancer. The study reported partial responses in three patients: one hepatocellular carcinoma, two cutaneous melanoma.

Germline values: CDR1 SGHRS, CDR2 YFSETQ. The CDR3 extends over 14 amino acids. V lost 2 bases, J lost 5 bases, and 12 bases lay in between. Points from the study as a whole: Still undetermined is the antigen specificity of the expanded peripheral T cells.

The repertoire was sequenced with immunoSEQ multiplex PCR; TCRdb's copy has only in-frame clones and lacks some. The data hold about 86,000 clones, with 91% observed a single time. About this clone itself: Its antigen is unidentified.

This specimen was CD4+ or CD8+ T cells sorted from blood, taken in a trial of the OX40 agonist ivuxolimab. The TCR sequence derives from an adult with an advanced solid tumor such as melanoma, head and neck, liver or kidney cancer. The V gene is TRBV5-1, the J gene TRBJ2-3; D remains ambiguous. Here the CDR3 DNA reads TGCGCCAGCAGCTTCCGGCTAACACAAGATACGCAGTATTTT. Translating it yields CASSFRLTQDTQYF.